Sequencing of this T cell receptor beta chain was carried out in a study of monozygotic twins with cystic fibrosis. The study, taken as a whole, reports: The repertoire was suggested to be naive-dominated, clonality median 0.0095.

The CDR3 totals 16 residues. CDR1 is MNHEY and CDR2 is SVGAGI in the germline V gene. V dropped 0 bases and J dropped 8 bases, with 19 bases sitting between them. Comment on this clone: As yet, its antigen is unknown.

The repertoire was sequenced with immunoSEQ multiplex PCR; TCRdb's copy has only in-frame clones and lacks some. The profile shows 17,000 or so clones, over 95% of them singletons. The source of this sequence is a girl aged 2 to 9 with cystic fibrosis. The sample was blood. The chain uses TRBV6-5 and TRBJ1-2, with D tentatively TRBD1 (5 bases). Here the CDR3 DNA reads TGTGCCAGCAGTTACTCCGGCTCAGGGAATCCGGTAGGCTACACCTTC. Amino acids: CASSYSGSGNPVGYTF.